Each of the 22 T cell receptor beta chains below was sequenced from the same sample in a study of T cells in Graves' hyperthyroidism and ophthalmopathy. RNA transcripts gave rise to amplified TCR beta CDR3 regions. During a first-round RT-PCR of the TCR CDR3, the HTBI primer set was used. TCRdb re-derived calls from the multiplex PCR reads in MiXCR, one entry per CDR3 protein. The table records about 480,000 distinct CDR3 sequences, around an eighth of them present only once. Source material: blood. These TCRs come from a woman aged 18-29 years with Graves' hyperthyroidism.

This clonotype has just a few counts. The CDR3 coding sequence is TGTGCCAGCCTTCCTGGGGGAAGCTCCTACAATGAGCAGTTCTTC. Its protein product is CASLPGGSSYNEQFF. The chain combines TRBV19 with TRBJ2-1; either TRBD1 or TRBD2 may supply D (5 bases each). V was clipped by 9 bases and J by 0 bases, with 15 bases between them. This CDR3 has 15 residues. CDR1 LNHDA and CDR2 SQIVND come from the germline V gene (reference sequence).

There are many counts of this clonotype. V usage is TRBV19 and J usage is TRBJ1-4, with 7 positions matching TRBD1. The germline gives CDR1 LNHDA, CDR2 SQIVND (reference sequence). Trimming cost V 7 bases and J 7 bases; bases outside gene matches: 9. The CDR3 loop spans 14 amino acids. In DNA form, the CDR3 reads TGTGCCAGTAAAGGGGCAGGGGGAGGTGAAAAACTGTTTTTT. Translation gives CASKGAGGGEKLFF.

On this clonotype itself: It may be a read error: a sequence one base away is much more abundant. The chain has TRBV19 and TRBJ1-1; 10 bases match TRBD1. The CDR3 consists of 14 residues. From germline, CDR1 is LNHDA and CDR2 SQIVND (reference sequence). CDR3 DNA sequence: TGTGTCAGTAGTATGACAGGGGGCGTAACTGAAGCTTTCTTT. Translating it yields CVSSMTGGVTEAFF.

The V call is TRBV14, the J call TRBJ1-2; D unclear. The CDR3 has 13 residues. Trimming took off 1 base at V and 2 bases at J, with 5 bases between the two ends. Germline CDR1 SGHDN, CDR2 FVKESK. Written as DNA, the CDR3 is TGTGCCAGCAGCCAAGGGGCGAACTATGGCTACACCTTC. Translated, it gives CASSQGANYGYTF. The full variable domain, with the rest looked up from reference TRBV14 and TRBJ1-2, is EAGVTQFPSHSVIEKGQTVTLRCDPISGHDNLYWYRRVMGKEIKFLLHFVKESKQDESGMPNNRFLAERTGGTYSTLKVQPAELEDSGVYFCASSQGANYGYTFGSGTRLTVV.

This clonotype was seen at least ten times. The chain combines TRBV11-2 with TRBJ2-3; 7 positions match TRBD2. CDR1 and CDR2 (germline): SGHAT, FQNNGV. The CDR3 runs to 17 residues. The trim removed 1 base at V and 4 bases at J, leaving 11 bases unmatched. Written as DNA, the CDR3 is TGTGCCAGCAGCTTAGGATGGGCGGGAGAGGAAGCAGATACGCAGTATTTT. Amino acid sequence: CASSLGWAGEEADTQYF.

The chain has TRBV3-1 and TRBJ2-7; 9 nucleotides align to TRBD2. Per the germline V gene, CDR1 is LGHDT and CDR2 is YNNKEL (reference sequence). The CDR3 runs 19 residues. J gave up 2 bases and V 3 bases, and 17 bases lay outside the gene matches. CDR3 DNA sequence: TGTGCCAGCAGCCATGCGCGGGGGGGGAGCGGGAGCCACCCCTACGAGCAGTACTTC. Translating gives CASSHARGGSGSHPYEQYF.

This clonotype was observed many times. The chain links TRBV30 to TRBJ2-2; D remains unclear. Germline assignment: CDR1 GTSNPN and CDR2 SVGIG (reference sequence). The CDR3 totals 10 residues. The CDR3 DNA follows: TGTGCGTGTATCGCCGGGGAGCTGTTTTTT. Encoded protein: CACIAGELFF.

This clonotype was observed at least ten times. The chain links TRBV12-3 or TRBV12-4 to TRBJ2-7, with 7 bases matching TRBD1. CDR3 length equals 12 residues. With V trimmed by 5 bases and J by 5 bases, 3 bases remained unmatched. CDR3 protein: CASSEGGNEQYF. CDR3 coding DNA: TGTGCCAGCAGTGAAGGGGGCAACGAGCAGTACTTC.

This clonotype was seen many times. This chain uses TRBV14 with TRBJ2-7; 7 nucleotides line up with TRBD1. The CDR3 is 16 residues long. CDR1 SGHDN and CDR2 FVKESK come from the germline V gene. Trimming cost V 3 bases and J 2 bases; bases outside gene matches: 10. The DNA for the CDR3 is TGTGCCAGCAGCCACCTCCCCGACAGGGTGGCCTACGAGCAGTACTTC. Amino acid sequence: CASSHLPDRVAYEQYF.

This chain links TRBV19 with TRBJ2-5, with 11 bases identical to TRBD2. The junction had 5 bases not matched to a gene; V was cut back by 0 bases and J by 5 bases. Per the germline V gene, CDR1 is LNHDA and CDR2 is SQIVND (reference sequence). The CDR3 sequence is 16 residues long. The CDR3 loop is CASSIETSGIQETQYF. The CDR3 DNA is TGTGCCAGTAGTATAGAGACTAGCGGGATCCAGGAGACCCAGTACTTC.

This rearrangement joins TRBV7-6 to TRBJ2-5; a possible D gene is TRBD1 (6 bases). This CDR3 contains 15 residues. V was clipped by 0 bases and J by 1 base, with 9 bases between them. The germline gives CDR1 SGHVS, CDR2 FNYEAQ. CDR3 loop: CASSLAPRGQETQYF. The CDR3 DNA sequence: TGTGCCAGCAGCTTAGCGCCCAGGGGCCAAGAGACCCAGTACTTC. The whole variable domain, remainder taken from reference TRBV7-6 and TRBJ2-5, is GAGVSQSPRYKVTKRGQDVALRCDPISGHVSLYWYRQALGQGPEFLTYFNYEAQQDKSGLPNDRFSAERPEGSISTLTIQRTEQRDSAMYRCASSLAPRGQETQYFGPGTRLLVL.

This clonotype showed up many times. This chain connects TRBV27 to TRBJ2-3, with D possibly TRBD2 on 6 matching bases. From germline, CDR1 is MNHEY and CDR2 SMNVEV (reference sequence). The CDR3 extends over 12 amino acids. With 4 bases removed from V and 6 bases from J, the gap between germline ends came to 8 bases. This chain's CDR3 is CASSSGLDTQYF. CDR3 bases: TGTGCCAGCAGTTCGGGACTTGATACGCAGTATTTT.

This clonotype was picked up many times. The J gene is TRBJ2-1, the V gene TRBV5-1; TRBD2 might be the D (6 bases). CDR1 SGHRS and CDR2 YFSETQ come from the germline V gene. CDR3 length: 14 amino acids. V lost 4 bases to trimming and J lost 8 bases, with 16 bases between them. The CDR3 nucleotides read TGCGCCAGCAGCCCCGGACTACTCGGCGATGAGCAGTTCTTC. As protein: CASSPGLLGDEQFF.

The sample holds many counts of this clonotype. The chain employs TRBV2 and TRBJ1-1; 7 bases fit TRBD1. V shed 6 bases, J shed 4 bases, and the junction held 8 bases outside the gene matches. CDR3 length: 14 amino acids. Germline CDR1 and CDR2: SNHLY and FYNNEI. CDR3 DNA sequence: TGTGCCAGCAGCTTGAATGCAGGGGGCACTGAAGCTTTCTTT. It specifies CASSLNAGGTEAFF.

The table lists this clonotype with a few counts. The rearrangement links TRBV19 to TRBJ1-1; tentative D call: TRBD1 (6 bases). CDR1 LNHDA and CDR2 SQIVND come from the germline V gene (reference sequence). CDR3 length: 13 amino acids. Trimming removed 3 bases from V and 4 bases from J, with 9 bases in between. The CDR3 DNA sequence: TGTGCCAGTAGTATCGGACAGAGCACTGAAGCTTTCTTT. It codes for CASSIGQSTEAFF.

The genes are TRBV30 and TRBJ1-1; unclear D gene. The CDR3 consists of 12 residues. Germline assignment: CDR1 GTSNPN and CDR2 SVGIG (reference sequence). Trimming took off 3 bases at V and 0 bases at J, with 5 bases between the two ends. The CDR3 here is CAWRDMNTEAFF. The CDR3, as DNA: TGTGCCTGGAGAGATATGAACACTGAAGCTTTCTTT.

This clonotype showed up many times. This sequence joins TRBV12-3 or TRBV12-4 and TRBJ2-1; D remains ambiguous. V lost 6 bases to trimming and J lost 2 bases, with 2 bases between them. This CDR3 contains 11 residues. As DNA, the CDR3 is TGTGCCAGCAGGACCTACAATGAGCAGTTCTTC. Residues: CASRTYNEQFF.

This clonotype was detected ten times or more. V and J are TRBV12-3 or TRBV12-4 and TRBJ1-2; D is unresolved. The CDR3 runs to 14 residues. V gave up 5 bases and J gave up 1 base, with 11 bases separating them. CDR3 DNA: TGTGCCAGCAGTCCCAGAACAGTTAACTATGGCTACACCTTC. Amino acid sequence: CASSPRTVNYGYTF.

This clonotype appeared many times. The genes are TRBV18 and TRBJ2-1; D is tentatively TRBD1 or TRBD2 (5 bases each). CDR3 length equals 16 residues. CDR1 is KGHSH, CDR2 LQKENI, per germline. Deletions cut 3 bases from V and 7 bases from J, with 19 bases between. The CDR3, as DNA: TGTGCCAGCTCACCTTGGACCTCCGGGGCGGGTAATGAGCAGTTCTTC. Its translation is CASSPWTSGAGNEQFF.

This clonotype has just a few counts. V and J are TRBV7-3 and TRBJ2-3; D is possibly TRBD2 (6 bases). The CDR3 runs to 15 residues. From germline, CDR1 is SGHTA and CDR2 FQGTGA. V was shortened by 1 base and J by 1 base, with 9 bases between the two germline ends. The CDR3 sequence: CASSLKSSGTDTQYF. CDR3 bases: TGTGCCAGCAGCTTAAAATCTAGCGGCACAGATACGCAGTATTTT.

V gene TRBV6-1 combines with J gene TRBJ1-1, with D perhaps matching TRBD1 (5 bases). Germline V gene lookup returns CDR1 MNHNS and CDR2 SASEGT. Trimming shortened V by 6 bases and J by 7 bases, and 21 bases separated the two germline ends. The CDR3 spans 15 residues. The CDR3 nucleotides read TGTGCCAGCAGCCCCCTCGTGGCAGGGAGCCTTGAAGCTTTCTTT. It codes for CASSPLVAGSLEAFF.

This clonotype was seen a few times. The chain couples TRBV10-2 to TRBJ1-2; D is ambiguous. Trimming shortened V by 6 bases and J by 5 bases, and 16 bases separated the two germline ends. The CDR3 runs to 14 residues. Per the germline V gene, CDR1 is WSHSY and CDR2 is SAAADI. CDR3 nucleotides: TGCGCCAGCAGGGAGGAGGGAGCATGGTATGGCTACACCTTC. This codes for CASREEGAWYGYTF.